The 22 T cell receptor beta chains given below trace back to one sample, sequenced in a study of blood T cell repertoires in COVID-19. TCRdb's table, derived via immunoSEQ multiplex PCR, lists solely in-frame clones and lacks some. The sample has some 330,000 clones, 80% to 90% seen once. What was sequenced was PBMCs or T cells enriched from blood (not recorded which). These receptors were taken from a man aged 35 to 55 in a cohort exposed to, infected with or recovered from COVID-19 (not recorded which).

This chain uses TRBV29-1 with TRBJ1-3, with D uncertain. The CDR3 sequence is 13 residues long. Germline CDR1 is SQVTM and CDR2 is ANQGSEA. V shed 2 bases and J shed 4 bases, with 9 bases lying between them. CDR3 bases: TGCAGCGTTGAATACAGATCGGGAAACACCATATATTTT. Translation gives CSVEYRSGNTIYF.

The chain couples TRBV3-1 (or the pseudogene TRBV3-2) to TRBJ2-7; 11 bases map to TRBD2. Germline values: CDR1 LGHDT, CDR2 YNNKEL (reference sequence). The J segment lost 4 bases and the V segment lost 4 bases, leaving 9 bases of the junction unmatched. The CDR3 is 16 residues long. CDR3 in DNA: TGTGCCAGCAGCCCAACTGGGACTAGCGGAGTGTACGAGCAGTACTTC. Translation gives CASSPTGTSGVYEQYF.

The chain carries TRBV7-3 and TRBJ1-6, with TRBD1 matching 7 bases. J was trimmed by 10 bases and V by 0 bases; bases with no gene match: 9. Germline V CDR1 and CDR2: SGHTA, FQGTGA. CDR3 size: 16 residues. In DNA, the CDR3 is TGTGCCAGCAGCTTAACGCCGACAGGGATGGAGTCACCCCTCCACTTT. Amino acids: CASSLTPTGMESPLHF.

The chain links TRBV30 to TRBJ2-1, with 13 bases matching TRBD2. V lost 3 bases, J lost 9 bases, and 8 bases stayed unmatched. The CDR3 has 15 residues. Germline V gene lookup returns CDR1 GTSNPN and CDR2 SVGIG (reference sequence). The CDR3 DNA is TGTGCCTGGAGAGGGGCGGGACTAGCGGGGACTGAGCAGTTCTTC. Residues: CAWRGAGLAGTEQFF. Full variable domain (outside the CDR3, taken from reference TRBV30 and TRBJ2-1): SQTIHQWPATLVQPVGSPLSLECTVEGTSNPNLYWYRQAAGRGLQLLFYSVGIGQISSEVPQNLSASRPQDRQFILSSKKLLLSDSGFYLCAWRGAGLAGTEQFFGPGTRLTVL.

The chain links TRBV30 to TRBJ1-2; TRBD1 aligns across 11 bases. Germline V gene data show CDR1 as GTSNPN and CDR2 as SVGIG (reference sequence). There are 15 residues in the CDR3. V was pared by 3 bases and J by 2 bases, with 5 bases of the junction left unmatched. The CDR3 DNA reads TGTGCCTGGAGACGGACAGGGGGCATCAACTATGGCTACACCTTC. Its translation is CAWRRTGGINYGYTF.

A single count supports this clone. In DNA, the CDR3 is TGTGCCAGCAGTATCGGACAGCCTCATCAGCCCCAGCATTTT. Residues: CASSIGQPHQPQHF. The rearrangement uses TRBV2 and TRBJ1-5; weak D call: TRBD1 (6 bases). CDR1 is SNHLY and CDR2 is FYNNEI in the germline V gene. The CDR3 spans 14 residues. V was pared by 5 bases and J by 5 bases, with 13 bases between. The variable domain in full, with the rest retrieved from reference TRBV2 and TRBJ1-5, is EPEVTQTPSHQVTQMGQEVILRCVPISNHLYFYWYRQILGQKVEFLVSFYNNEISEKSEIFDDQFSVERPDGSNFTLKIRSTKLEDSAMYFCASSIGQPHQPQHFGDGTRLSIL.

V is TRBV18 and J is TRBJ2-1, with 16 bases fitting TRBD2. The CDR3 consists of 17 residues. Germline lookup yields CDR1 KGHSH and CDR2 LQKENI. With V trimmed by 0 bases and J by 4 bases, 0 bases remained unmatched. The DNA of the CDR3 is TGTGCCAGCTCACCACCGGGACTAGCGGGAGGGTACAATGAGCAGTTCTTC. Translated: CASSPPGLAGGYNEQFF.

The chain employs TRBV11-2 and TRBJ2-1; TRBD1 agrees at 9 bases. Germline values: CDR1 SGHAT, CDR2 FQNNGV. V lost 3 bases and J lost 8; bases outside the gene matches: 5. The CDR3 runs 14 residues. The CDR3: CASSLGQGGYEQFF. The CDR3 DNA is TGTGCCAGCAGCTTGGGACAGGGCGGGTATGAGCAGTTCTTC.

The chain joins TRBV7-3 to TRBJ2-2, with unresolved D. This CDR3 contains 12 residues. Germline CDR1 SGHTA, CDR2 FQGTGA. V was pared by 1 base and J by 7 bases, with 4 bases between. The DNA of the CDR3 is TGTGCCAGCAGCTTAAGCGTCGGGGAGCTGTTTTTT. It encodes CASSLSVGELFF.

The rearrangement links TRBV30 to TRBJ2-7, with 10 bases fitting TRBD2. This CDR3 contains 13 residues. Germline V gives CDR1 GTSNPN, CDR2 SVGIG (reference sequence). Trimming cost V 7 bases and J 6 bases; bases outside gene matches: 9. The CDR3 reads CASLTSGSFEQYF. DNA for the CDR3: TGTGCCTCATTGACTAGCGGGTCTTTCGAGCAGTACTTC. The full variable domain, in which reference TRBV30 and TRBJ2-7 provide the parts outside the CDR3, is SQTIHQWPATLVQPVGSPLSLECTVEGTSNPNLYWYRQAAGRGLQLLFYSVGIGQISSEVPQNLSASRPQDRQFILSSKKLLLSDSGFYLCASLTSGSFEQYFGPGTRLTVT.

The chain combines TRBV10-1 with TRBJ2-7; possibly TRBD1 for D (6 bases). Germline V gene data show CDR1 as WNHNN and CDR2 as SYGVQD (reference sequence). Trimming took off 3 bases at V and 3 bases at J, with 12 bases between the two ends. The CDR3 has 14 amino acids. CDR3 residues: CASSDPSDSYEQYF. DNA for the CDR3: TGCGCCAGCAGTGACCCTTCGGACAGCTACGAGCAGTACTTC.

The chain recombines TRBV5-1 with TRBJ2-3; 9 nucleotides align to TRBD2. The V segment lost 2 bases and the J segment 0 bases; nucleotides outside the gene matches: 4. From germline, CDR1 is SGHRS and CDR2 YFSETQ. The CDR3 sequence is 16 residues long. The CDR3, as DNA: TGCGCCAGCAGCTTCACTAGCGGGTTTAGCACAGATACGCAGTATTTT. Translating it yields CASSFTSGFSTDTQYF.

This sequence joins TRBV7-9 and TRBJ1-2, with 7 bases fitting TRBD1. Germline V gene lookup returns CDR1 SEHNR and CDR2 FQNEAQ (reference sequence). J lost 1 base, V lost 6 bases, and 8 bases had no gene match. The CDR3 runs to 15 residues. The CDR3 DNA follows: TGTGCCAGCAGGTATTCGGGGACAGATAACTATGGCTACACCTTC. Translated, it gives CASRYSGTDNYGYTF.

This clone was recorded once. The chain employs TRBV30 and TRBJ1-6, with 10 bases lining up with TRBD1. CDR1 is GTSNPN and CDR2 is SVGIG in the germline V gene (reference sequence). With V trimmed by 3 bases and J by 5 bases, 4 bases remained unmatched. This CDR3 has 15 amino acids. CDR3 in DNA: TGTGCCTGGAGGGGACAGGGGAAGGATAATTCACCCCTCCACTTT. The encoded protein is CAWRGQGKDNSPLHF.

The V and J genes are TRBV19 and TRBJ1-5, with D unclear. The V and J ends lost 7 bases and 5 bases respectively, with 12 bases between them. This CDR3 comprises 13 residues. Germline CDR1 is LNHDA and CDR2 is SQIVND (reference sequence). CDR3 DNA: TGTGCCAGTAACAATGGCGGCCATCAGCCCCAGCATTTT. This gives the protein CASNNGGHQPQHF.

A single count supports this clone. The chain combines TRBV18 with TRBJ1-2, with D tentatively TRBD1 (6 bases). With 4 bases removed from V and 6 bases from J, the gap between germline ends came to 9 bases. There are 12 residues in the CDR3. Germline assignment: CDR1 KGHSH and CDR2 LQKENI. The CDR3 loop reads CASSLNRDGYTF. The CDR3 coding sequence is TGTGCCAGCTCACTCAACAGGGATGGCTACACCTTC.

J is TRBJ2-7 and V is TRBV12-5, with TRBD2 identical over 10 bases. Germline V lookup: CDR1 LGHNT, CDR2 FRNRAP. The CDR3 is 17 amino acids. V gave up 0 bases and J gave up 1 base; unmatched junction bases: 6. CDR3 sequence: CASGLVLASGGSYEQYF. DNA of the CDR3: TGTGCTAGTGGTTTGGTACTTGCTAGCGGGGGATCCTACGAGCAGTACTTC.

The CDR3 coding sequence is TGCAGCGTGTGGGCGGAGGCCGGGGAGCTGTTTTTT. This sequence encodes CSVWAEAGELFF. The chain is built from TRBV29-1 and TRBJ2-2, with D possibly TRBD2 on 5 matching bases. Trimming removed 6 bases from V and 6 bases from J, with 11 bases in between. CDR3 size: 12 residues. Germline CDR1 reads SQVTM; CDR2 reads ANQGSEA.

The gene calls are TRBV28 and TRBJ1-2, with 8 bases that match TRBD1. The germline CDR1 and CDR2 sequences are MDHEN and SYDVKM. The ends lost 8 bases at V and 2 bases at J; junction bases unmatched: 7. The CDR3 extends over 14 amino acids. In nucleotides, the CDR3 is TGTGCCAGCGGACTTCGACAGGGGAACTATGGCTACACCTTC. Translation: CASGLRQGNYGYTF.

DNA for the CDR3: TGCGCCAGCAGCGCTAGCGGCCATTCCTACAATGAGCAGTTCTTC. Translating it yields CASSASGHSYNEQFF. The rearrangement links TRBV5-1 to TRBJ2-1; 7 nucleotides match TRBD2. Germline V lookup: CDR1 SGHRS, CDR2 YFSETQ. The CDR3 contains 15 residues. V shed 4 bases and J 1 base; nucleotides not matched to a gene: 5.

The chain carries TRBV27 and TRBJ2-2; the D is unclear. The CDR3 is made up of 14 amino acids. The V end was cut by 7 bases, the J end by 0 bases, with 9 bases between. The germline gives CDR1 MNHEY, CDR2 SMNVEV (reference sequence). CDR3 amino acids: CASTVAPNTGELFF. The DNA of the CDR3 is TGTGCCAGCACCGTGGCACCGAACACCGGGGAGCTGTTTTTT.

The chain couples TRBV7-9 to TRBJ2-1; possibly TRBD2 for D (6 bases). The V gene's germline CDR1 is SEHNR and CDR2 FQNEAQ (reference sequence). V was cut by 3 bases and J by 0 bases, with 12 bases left in between. The CDR3 sequence is 16 residues long. CDR3 protein: CASSLRTTGSYNEQFF. The CDR3 region has the DNA TGTGCCAGCAGCTTGAGGACTACGGGCTCCTACAATGAGCAGTTCTTC.